Listed below are T cell receptor beta chains from one sample, sequenced in a study of blood T cell repertoires in COVID-19. TCRdb's table, derived via immunoSEQ multiplex PCR, lists solely in-frame clones and lacks some. The repertoire holds some 120,000 clones, with roughly 79% as singletons. The specimen sequenced was peripheral blood. The receptors shown here come from an older man with active or convalescent COVID-19. Both conserved end residues are part of each CDR3. A D gene is named only where the DNA matches it firmly. Clone size is given for some rows only: seen once, a few or many times, or a class if the clone is expanded.

V: TRBV2; J: TRBJ2-1; size: .; D: .; CDR3: CATHLASVNEQFF; DNA: TGTGCCACCCACCTGGCTAGCGTTAATGAGCAGTTCTTC
V: TRBV7-9; J: TRBJ2-7; size: few; D: .; CDR3: CASSRDYEQYF; DNA: TGTGCCAGCAGCCGCGATTACGAGCAGTACTTC
V: TRBV27; J: TRBJ1-2; size: .; D: TRBD1; CDR3: CASSPLDRGLNYGYTF; DNA: TGTGCCAGCAGTCCGCTCGACAGGGGGCTAAACTATGGCTACACCTTC
V: TRBV28; J: TRBJ2-1; size: few; D: TRBD2; CDR3: CASSLSGMGGYNEQFF; DNA: TGTGCCAGCAGCTTGAGCGGGATGGGGGGGTACAATGAGCAGTTCTTC
V: TRBV6-5; J: TRBJ2-7; size: .; D: TRBD2; CDR3: CASSYSSAGTPYEQYF; DNA: TGTGCCAGCAGTTACTCATCAGCGGGGACCCCCTACGAGCAGTACTTC
V: TRBV29-1; J: TRBJ2-7; size: .; D: TRBD2; CDR3: CSVKRGGVAYEQYF; DNA: TGCAGCGTTAAACGGGGAGGGGTCGCCTACGAGCAGTACTTC
V: TRBV4-3; J: TRBJ2-5; size: .; D: .; CDR3: CASSQGTKSETQYF; DNA: TGCGCCAGCAGCCAAGGAACTAAATCGGAGACCCAGTACTTC
V: TRBV4-1; J: TRBJ2-2; size: .; D: .; CDR3: CASSQDRIGELFF; DNA: TGCGCCAGCAGCCAAGACAGGATCGGGGAGCTGTTTTTT
V: TRBV6-4; J: TRBJ2-6; size: .; D: .; CDR3: CASGPVIVSGANVLTF; DNA: TGTGCCAGCGGGCCGGTTATAGTCTCTGGGGCCAACGTCCTGACTTTC
V: TRBV3-1/TRBV3-2; J: TRBJ2-5; size: .; D: .; CDR3: CASSHPGSGETQYF; DNA: TGTGCCAGCAGCCACCCCGGGTCTGGGGAGACCCAGTACTTC
V: TRBV6-6; J: TRBJ2-2; size: .; D: .; CDR3: CASSRKMTGNTGELFF; DNA: TGTGCCAGCAGCCGGAAAATGACAGGGAACACCGGGGAGCTGTTTTTT
V: TRBV10-3; J: TRBJ1-3; size: .; D: TRBD1; CDR3: CAISPRDSSGNTIYF; DNA: TGTGCCATCAGTCCTCGGGACAGCTCTGGAAACACCATATATTTT
V: TRBV24-1; J: TRBJ2-3; size: .; D: TRBD1; CDR3: CATGLGQGPTDTQYF; DNA: TGTGCCACCGGCCTCGGACAGGGTCCAACAGATACGCAGTATTTT
V: TRBV7-9; J: TRBJ2-3; size: many; D: .; CDR3: CASSLAGSSTDTQYF; DNA: TGTGCCAGCAGCTTAGCCGGGTCTAGCACAGATACGCAGTATTTT
V: TRBV15; J: TRBJ1-2; size: .; D: TRBD1; CDR3: CATRRTGANYGYTF; DNA: TGTGCCACCAGGAGAACAGGGGCCAACTATGGCTACACCTTC
V: TRBV7-2; J: TRBJ1-5; size: .; D: TRBD1; CDR3: CASSLGGGQPQHF; DNA: TGTGCCAGCAGCTTAGGAGGGGGCCAGCCCCAGCATTTT
V: TRBV9; J: TRBJ2-5; size: .; D: TRBD2; CDR3: CASSVGSGGARETQYF; DNA: TGTGCCAGCAGCGTAGGTAGCGGGGGGGCACGAGAGACCCAGTACTTC
V: TRBV5-8; J: TRBJ1-4; size: .; D: TRBD1; CDR3: CASSRTGVGEKLFF; DNA: TGTGCCAGCAGCCGGACAGGGGTTGGGGAAAAACTGTTTTTT
V: TRBV7-6; J: TRBJ1-4; size: once; D: .; CDR3: CASSSHQGRTNEKLFF; DNA: TGTGCCAGCAGCTCCCATCAGGGTAGGACTAATGAAAAACTGTTTTTT
V: TRBV7-3; J: TRBJ2-3; size: once; D: .; CDR3: CASSPDGGTTDTQYF; DNA: TGTGCCAGCAGCCCCGATGGCGGCACCACAGATACGCAGTATTTT
V: TRBV12-3/TRBV12-4; J: TRBJ1-5; size: .; D: TRBD1; CDR3: CASSGTANQPQHF; DNA: TGTGCCAGCAGTGGGACAGCCAATCAGCCCCAGCATTTT
V: TRBV2; J: TRBJ2-2; size: .; D: .; CDR3: CATRGQTNTGELFF; DNA: TGTGCCACAAGAGGACAAACGAACACCGGGGAGCTGTTTTTT
V: TRBV30; J: TRBJ2-3; size: .; D: TRBD2; CDR3: CAWSVWGGWDTQYF; DNA: TGTGCCTGGAGTGTCTGGGGGGGGTGGGATACGCAGTATTTT
V: TRBV7-9; J: TRBJ2-7; size: .; D: TRBD1; CDR3: CASSLGTGDRRWDF; DNA: TGTGCCAGCAGCTTAGGGACAGGAGACCGCCGCTGGGACTTC
V: TRBV6-5; J: TRBJ2-1; size: .; D: .; CDR3: CASSYAGLYNEQFF; DNA: TGTGCCAGCAGTTATGCGGGTCTCTACAATGAGCAGTTCTTC
V: TRBV9; J: TRBJ2-7; size: .; D: TRBD2; CDR3: CASSTSGGASEQYF; DNA: TGTGCCAGCAGCACTAGCGGGGGGGCCTCCGAGCAGTACTTC
V: TRBV10-3; J: TRBJ1-6; size: .; D: TRBD1; CDR3: CATGQANSPLHF; DNA: TGTGCCACGGGACAGGCTAATTCACCCCTCCACTTT
V: TRBV28; J: TRBJ2-1; size: .; D: TRBD2; CDR3: CASSLTSGRAEFF; DNA: TGTGCCAGCAGTTTAACAAGCGGGAGGGCCGAGTTCTTC
V: TRBV7-6; J: TRBJ2-2; size: .; D: .; CDR3: CASSLRGTDTGELFF; DNA: TGTGCCAGCAGCTTAAGAGGGACTGACACCGGGGAGCTGTTTTTT
V: TRBV10-3; J: TRBJ1-1; size: .; D: .; CDR3: CAIRTGENTEAFF; DNA: TGTGCCATCAGGACAGGCGAGAACACTGAAGCTTTCTTT
V: TRBV7-2; J: TRBJ2-7; size: .; D: .; CDR3: CASTPQGKSFKQYF; DNA: TGTGCCAGCACCCCCCAGGGGAAGTCGTTTAAGCAGTACTTC
V: TRBV5-5; J: TRBJ2-2; size: .; D: .; CDR3: CASSFLRGVNTGELFF; DNA: TGTGCCAGCAGCTTTCTCAGGGGTGTGAACACCGGGGAGCTGTTTTTT
V: TRBV27; J: TRBJ2-5; size: .; D: TRBD2; CDR3: CASSFGLAGGRNQETQYF; DNA: TGTGCCAGCAGTTTCGGTCTAGCGGGAGGCCGCAACCAAGAGACCCAGTACTTC
V: TRBV11-1; J: TRBJ1-1; size: .; D: TRBD1; CDR3: CASSSQGGTEAFF; DNA: TGTGCCAGCAGCTCACAGGGGGGCACTGAAGCTTTCTTT
V: TRBV27; J: TRBJ1-5; size: .; D: TRBD1; CDR3: CASSYRGNQPQHF; DNA: TGTGCCAGCAGTTACAGGGGAAATCAGCCCCAGCATTTT
V: TRBV5-1; J: TRBJ2-2; size: few; D: TRBD1; CDR3: CAILTGGPVPGELFF; DNA: TGCGCCATCCTCACAGGGGGACCCGTCCCCGGGGAGCTGTTTTTT